A selection of T cell receptor beta chains follows, all from one sample in a study of OX40 agonist ivuxolimab in advanced cancers. Only in-frame clones appear in the TCRdb table, and some are missing; sequencing was by immunoSEQ multiplex PCR. The sample lists 55,000 to 80,000 clones; approximately 89% were seen once. The sample here was CD4+ or CD8+ T cells sorted from blood, taken in a trial of the OX40 agonist ivuxolimab. These TCRs come from an adult with an advanced solid tumor such as melanoma, head and neck, liver or kidney cancer. The CDR3 runs from the conserved cysteine through the conserved F or W. A D gene is named only where the DNA matches it firmly. The size field is filled for only some rows; it gives once, few, many or a size class.

cdr3_length d_call j_call clone_size v_call cdr3_aa cdr3_nt
14 TRBD1 TRBJ2-5 NA TRBV5-6 CASSPGDSQETQYF TGTGCCAGCAGCCCCGGGGACAGCCAAGAGACCCAGTACTTC
15 NA TRBJ2-7 NA TRBV12-2 CASRLCCVLIYEQYF TGTGCAAGTCGCTTATGCTGTGTCCTAATCTACGAGCAGTACTTC
11 NA TRBJ2-7 NA TRBV28 CASALAYEQYF TGTGCCAGCGCCCTCGCCTACGAGCAGTACTTC
15 TRBD1 TRBJ2-1 few TRBV28 CASSLAGTGYNEQFF TGTGCCAGCAGTTTAGCCGGGACAGGGTACAATGAGCAGTTCTTC
11 NA TRBJ1-2 NA TRBV19 CASSYSYGYTF TGTGCCAGTAGTTACTCCTATGGCTACACCTTC
14 NA TRBJ2-3 NA TRBV6-5 CASRTAGNTDTQYF TGTGCCAGCCGTACGGCGGGGAACACAGATACGCAGTATTTT
15 TRBD1 TRBJ1-1 NA TRBV7-8 CASSFGTGGNTEAFF TGTGCCAGCAGCTTCGGGACAGGGGGCAACACTGAAGCTTTCTTT
13 NA TRBJ2-4 NA TRBV19 CASRPSEQNIQYF TGTGCCAGTAGGCCTAGCGAACAAAACATTCAGTACTTC
11 NA TRBJ2-7 NA TRBV25-1 CASSGEYEQYF TGTGCCAGCAGTGGTGAGTACGAGCAGTACTTC
14 NA TRBJ1-5 NA TRBV4-1 CASSPRTVQGAQHF TGCGCCAGCAGCCCTCGGACTGTCCAGGGAGCCCAGCATTTT
15 TRBD2 TRBJ2-3 NA TRBV5-1 CASSLGGGALDTQYF TGCGCCAGCAGCTTAGGCGGGGGGGCCTTAGATACGCAGTATTTT
16 NA TRBJ1-4 once TRBV7-9 CASSLGPAATNEKLFF TGTGCCAGCAGCTTAGGTCCCGCTGCAACTAATGAAAAACTGTTTTTT
15 NA TRBJ2-2 NA TRBV7-2 CARSLFEANTGELFF TGTGCCAGGTCGCTTTTTGAGGCGAACACCGGGGAGCTGTTTTTT
14 TRBD2 TRBJ2-1 NA TRBV30 CAGARLAGDNEQFF TGTGCCGGTGCCCGACTAGCGGGTGACAATGAGCAGTTCTTC
14 TRBD2 TRBJ2-7 NA TRBV29-1 CSVEGGGAVYEQYF TGCAGCGTTGAAGGCGGGGGGGCCGTATACGAGCAGTACTTC
15 TRBD1 TRBJ1-2 NA TRBV6-1 CASSAPGQGAYGYTF TGTGCCAGCAGTGCCCCGGGACAGGGGGCCTATGGCTACACCTTC
15 NA TRBJ2-7 NA TRBV29-1 CSVDIRGLGGNEQYF TGCAGCGTTGACATCCGGGGGCTTGGAGGGAACGAGCAGTACTTC
16 TRBD1 TRBJ1-6 NA TRBV27 CASKTGGSSYNSPLHF TGTGCCAGCAAGACAGGGGGGAGCTCCTATAATTCACCCCTCCACTTT
15 NA TRBJ1-2 NA TRBV15 CATSDWAGAFYGYTF TGTGCCACCAGCGACTGGGCAGGGGCGTTCTATGGCTACACCTTC
16 NA TRBJ2-6 NA TRBV19 CASSLGLRSGANVLTF TGTGCCAGTAGCCTGGGACTCCGCTCTGGGGCCAACGTCCTGACTTTC
13 NA TRBJ1-2 few TRBV2 CAITGYHHYGYTF TGTGCCATAACGGGTTACCATCATTATGGCTACACCTTC
14 TRBD1 TRBJ2-7 few TRBV19 CASSMGTGDYEQYF TGTGCCAGTAGTATGGGGACAGGAGACTACGAGCAGTACTTC
15 NA TRBJ2-1 NA TRBV7-7 CASSLVLSSYNEQFF TGTGCCAGCAGCTTAGTCCTGAGCTCCTACAATGAGCAGTTCTTC
14 NA TRBJ2-7 few TRBV5-1 CASSFISGGIEQYF TGCGCCAGCAGCTTTATTTCAGGGGGGATTGAGCAGTACTTC
16 TRBD2 TRBJ2-1 NA TRBV13 CASSPRTSGRGWEQFF TGTGCCAGCAGCCCCAGGACTAGCGGGAGAGGATGGGAGCAGTTCTTC
16 NA TRBJ2-5 NA TRBV19 CASSIDGRSRLETQYF TGTGCCAGTAGTATAGATGGTCGGTCAAGGCTGGAGACCCAGTACTTC
15 TRBD2 TRBJ2-1 NA TRBV15 CATSRGTSGGNEQFF TGTGCCACCAGCAGAGGGACTAGCGGGGGCAATGAGCAGTTCTTC
19 TRBD2 TRBJ2-1 NA TRBV5-5 CASSAERESPRSSYNEQFF TGTGCCAGCAGCGCGGAGCGGGAGAGCCCCCGGAGCTCCTACAATGAGCAGTTCTTC
13 NA TRBJ2-1 NA TRBV19 CASSMTPRNEQFF TGTGCCAGTAGTATGACCCCCAGGAATGAGCAGTTCTTC
17 NA TRBJ1-1 medium-sized TRBV7-6 CASSPRGGAGLDTEAFF TGTGCCAGCAGCCCCAGGGGAGGGGCGGGTTTGGACACTGAAGCTTTCTTT
14 NA TRBJ2-7 NA TRBV5-1 CASSGTPNSYEQYF TGCGCCAGCAGCGGGACACCTAATTCCTACGAGCAGTACTTC
12 NA TRBJ1-4 few TRBV2 CASRSWDGKLFF TGTGCCAGCAGATCATGGGACGGAAAACTGTTTTTT
15 NA TRBJ2-5 NA TRBV6-5 CASSPTGSPKETQYF TGTGCCAGCAGTCCGACCGGGTCCCCTAAAGAGACCCAGTACTTC